Listed here are 28 T cell receptor beta chains from one sample, sequenced in a study of shared clonotypes between healthy human individuals. Sequencing used immunoSEQ multiplex PCR; TCRdb keeps in-frame clones, though not all of them. Among roughly 2 million clones listed, over 85% were seen once. The sequenced sample consisted of naive CD4+ T cells sorted from blood. Subset: CD45RA+ positively selected. The receptors come from a man younger than 35 in good health.

The rearrangement uses TRBV30 and TRBJ2-3; D gene uncertain. Germline values: CDR1 GTSNPN, CDR2 SVGIG (reference sequence). The length of the CDR3 is 12 residues. Trimming left V 8 bases short and J 9 bases short, with 18 bases between. The CDR3 loop reads CAGWTPTTTQYF. CDR3 nucleotide sequence: TGTGCCGGTTGGACCCCCACAACGACGCAGTATTTT.

The rearrangement uses TRBV18 and TRBJ1-4; TRBD1 agrees at 9 bases. Germline lookup yields CDR1 KGHSH and CDR2 LQKENI. The CDR3 has 16 residues. The J segment lost 7 bases and the V segment lost 2 bases, leaving 8 bases of the junction unmatched. This CDR3 reads CASSPGRTGGLEKLFF. The CDR3 nucleotides are TGTGCCAGCTCACCAGGGAGAACAGGGGGCCTTGAAAAACTGTTTTTT.

The rearrangement joins TRBV7-9 to TRBJ2-7, with a tentative D call TRBD1 (5 bases). Germline loops: CDR1 SEHNR, CDR2 FQNEAQ (reference sequence). Trimming pared 4 bases from V and 0 bases from J, leaving 10 bases between. This CDR3 comprises 14 residues. The DNA for the CDR3 is TGTGCCAGCAGCTCCCGACAGAGCTCCTACGAGCAGTACTTC. Protein product: CASSSRQSSYEQYF.

The V and J genes are TRBV5-1 and TRBJ2-5; the D call may be TRBD1 or TRBD2 (5 bases each). Germline-derived CDR1 and CDR2 are SGHRS and YFSETQ. The CDR3 is made up of 14 amino acids. Trimming took 1 base from V and 5 from J, leaving 12 bases between them. The CDR3 nucleotides are TGCGCCAGCAGCTTGTCAAGAGGGGCGGAGACCCAGTACTTC. The encoded protein is CASSLSRGAETQYF.

The rearrangement links TRBV28 to TRBJ1-2; D is ambiguous. Trimming left V 7 bases short and J 6 bases short, with 12 bases between. Germline V lookup: CDR1 MDHEN, CDR2 SYDVKM. CDR3 length equals 12 residues. DNA for the CDR3: TGTGCCAGCAAACCAGGTGTCCATGGCTACACCTTC. It codes for CASKPGVHGYTF.

The chain couples TRBV28 to TRBJ1-2, with no clear D. V lost 6 bases and J lost 4, with 12 bases in between. CDR1 MDHEN and CDR2 SYDVKM come from the germline V gene. This CDR3 spans 13 amino acids. The CDR3 DNA is TGTGCCAGCAGGGACGGGAAGGGCTATGGCTACACCTTC. Translation gives CASRDGKGYGYTF.

For this clone: This may stem from a read error, because a much larger clone lies one nucleotide away. Other nucleotide sequences from this sample produce the same CDR3. This chain connects TRBV11-2 to TRBJ2-5, with no clear D. Germline values: CDR1 SGHAT, CDR2 FQNNGV. The CDR3 consists of 11 residues. V dropped 5 bases and J dropped 2 bases, with 3 bases sitting between them. This CDR3 reads CASSRQETQYF. The DNA of the CDR3 is TGTGCCAGCAGCCGGCAAGAGACCCAGTACTTC.

The rearrangement links TRBV6-5 to TRBJ1-3; unclear D gene. Germline CDR1 reads MNHEY; CDR2 reads SVGAGI. This CDR3 spans 15 amino acids. Trimming cost V 6 bases and J 0 bases, with 12 bases left between them. CDR3 protein: CASRMDGNSGNTIYF. The CDR3 nucleotides read TGTGCCAGCAGAATGGACGGGAACTCTGGAAACACCATATATTTT.

The V gene is TRBV5-1, the J gene TRBJ2-3, with 10 positions matching TRBD2. Germline values: CDR1 SGHRS, CDR2 YFSETQ. The junction had 7 bases not matched to a gene; V was cut back by 3 bases and J by 3 bases. This CDR3 region has 16 residues. The CDR3 spells CASSSASGSETDTQYF. Here the CDR3 DNA reads TGCGCCAGCAGCTCGGCTAGCGGGAGCGAGACAGATACGCAGTATTTT.

The chain uses TRBV7-9 and TRBJ2-2; 9 positions agree with TRBD1. Germline CDR1 reads SEHNR; CDR2 reads FQNEAQ (reference sequence). Germline trimming cut 5 bases from V and 7 bases from J; bases unmatched to any gene: 8. CDR3 length equals 15 residues. CDR3 sequence: CASSAQGARIGELFF. The DNA of the CDR3 is TGTGCCAGCAGCGCACAGGGGGCGCGGATCGGGGAGCTGTTTTTT.

The V call is TRBV7-7, the J call TRBJ2-5; 13 positions agree with TRBD2. The CDR3 sequence is 16 residues long. CDR1 and CDR2 from the germline V gene are SSHAT and FNYEAQ (reference sequence). The CDR3 protein is CSTRRGTSGEGETQYF. Here the CDR3 DNA reads TGTTCGACGAGAAGGGGGACTAGCGGGGAAGGAGAGACCCAGTACTTC.

The chain joins TRBV11-2 to TRBJ1-1; no reliable D call. The CDR3 consists of 15 residues. CDR1 is SGHAT, CDR2 FQNNGV, per germline. Trimming stripped 5 bases from V and 0 bases from J, with 13 bases between. The CDR3 DNA sequence: TGTGCCAGCAGCCTGCGTCGGACGGTGAACACTGAAGCTTTCTTT. Translated, it gives CASSLRRTVNTEAFF.

The chain carries TRBV28 and TRBJ1-3, with D maybe TRBD1 (5 bases). The germline V gene encodes CDR1 MDHEN and CDR2 SYDVKM. Trimming removed 7 bases at V and 4 bases at J, with 17 bases between. The CDR3 covers 15 residues. CDR3 protein: CASITGGAGGNTIYF. The CDR3 DNA follows: TGTGCCAGCATTACCGGGGGAGCGGGGGGAAACACCATATATTTT.

The rearrangement links TRBV12-5 to TRBJ2-3; no clear D. Germline CDR1 and CDR2: LGHNT and FRNRAP. This CDR3 has 12 residues. V was trimmed by 6 bases and J by 4 bases, leaving 8 bases between them. The CDR3 DNA reads TGTGCTAGTGGCCGATTAGCAGATACGCAGTATTTT. Amino acids: CASGRLADTQYF.

This clone was seen once. The chain couples TRBV10-1 to TRBJ2-3, with TRBD2 matching over 10 bases. The V gene's germline CDR1 is WNHNN and CDR2 SYGVQD (reference sequence). The CDR3 spans 17 residues. J lost 1 base, V lost 3 bases, and 7 bases had no gene match. CDR3 DNA: TGCGCCAGCAGTGACCCAACCGGGACTAGCGGCACAGATACGCAGTATTTT. Translated, it gives CASSDPTGTSGTDTQYF.

The chain links TRBV27 to TRBJ2-1, with D perhaps TRBD2 (6 bases). The V end lost 3 bases, the J end lost 5 bases, and 11 bases lay between the germline ends. Per germline, CDR1 MNHEY and CDR2 SMNVEV (reference sequence). There are 14 residues in the CDR3. The CDR3 region is CASSFRERNNEQFF. The CDR3 nucleotides are TGTGCCAGCAGTTTTCGGGAGCGAAACAATGAGCAGTTCTTC.

V gene TRBV6-5 combines with J gene TRBJ1-2; D gene ambiguous. CDR1 and CDR2 from the germline V gene are MNHEY and SVGAGI. V was pared by 0 bases and J by 6 bases, with 11 bases between. This CDR3 contains 14 residues. CDR3 region: CASSYSRQTNGYTF. DNA of the CDR3: TGTGCCAGCAGTTACTCGAGGCAGACAAATGGCTACACCTTC.

V and J are TRBV7-2 and TRBJ2-4; tentatively, D is TRBD1 (7 bases). The CDR3 loop spans 14 amino acids. CDR1 is SGHTA, CDR2 FQGNSA, per germline. V lost 6 bases and J 7 bases, leaving 16 bases between the germline ends. DNA for the CDR3: TGTGCCAGCAGGCCGACAGGGAGCGGGAACATTCAGTACTTC. Protein sequence: CASRPTGSGNIQYF.

The chain carries TRBV5-1 and TRBJ1-2; D is possibly TRBD1 (6 bases). Per germline, CDR1 SGHRS and CDR2 YFSETQ. The CDR3 spans 13 residues. Trimming pared 4 bases from V and 4 bases from J, leaving 11 bases between. The DNA of the CDR3 is TGCGCCAGCAGCGGTACAGGGATCTATGGCTACACCTTC. The encoded protein is CASSGTGIYGYTF.

Comment on this clone: The sample holds other DNA sequences that translate to the same CDR3. V and J are TRBV7-9 and TRBJ2-1; 8 nucleotides agree with TRBD2. The V gene end was trimmed by 6 bases and the J gene end by 3 bases; junction bases not matched to a gene: 4. Germline lookup yields CDR1 SEHNR and CDR2 FQNEAQ (reference sequence). The CDR3 length is 14 residues. CDR3 coding DNA: TGTGCCAGCAGTCTGACTAGCGACTACAATGAGCAGTTCTTC. The encoded protein is CASSLTSDYNEQFF.

The J gene is TRBJ2-1, the V gene TRBV10-3, with unresolved D. Trimming cost V 4 bases and J 5 bases, with 9 bases left between them. The CDR3 loop spans 13 amino acids. The V gene's germline CDR1 is ENHRY and CDR2 SYGVKD. The CDR3 loop reads CAISAGWDNEQFF. The CDR3 DNA sequence: TGTGCCATCAGTGCCGGGTGGGACAATGAGCAGTTCTTC.

The chain uses TRBV2 and TRBJ2-7, with D possibly TRBD2 on 5 matching bases. Germline V CDR1 and CDR2: SNHLY, FYNNEI. Trimming pared 10 bases from V and 9 bases from J, leaving 28 bases between. The CDR3 consists of 15 residues. The CDR3 is CATPRNGNYETGQYF. Here the CDR3 DNA reads TGTGCCACCCCGAGGAACGGGAATTACGAGACCGGGCAGTACTTC.

The chain joins TRBV27 to TRBJ2-7; 8 bases map to TRBD2. Germline-derived CDR1 and CDR2 are MNHEY and SMNVEV (reference sequence). Trimming at V came to 1 base and at J to 4 bases, leaving 6 bases not matched to a gene. The CDR3 has 15 residues. CDR3 nucleotide sequence: TGTGCCAGCAGTTTATTTCCGGGACTAGGTTACGAGCAGTACTTC. Its translation: CASSLFPGLGYEQYF.

The chain has TRBV10-3 and TRBJ2-3; D remains ambiguous. The CDR3 is 12 amino acids. Trimming stripped 5 bases from V and 4 bases from J, with 7 bases between. CDR1 is ENHRY, CDR2 SYGVKD, per germline. Here the CDR3 reads CAISKIADTQYF. Here the CDR3 DNA reads TGTGCCATCAGTAAGATCGCAGATACGCAGTATTTT.

This chain joins TRBV5-1 and TRBJ1-2, with 8 bases fitting TRBD1. In germline, CDR1 is SGHRS, CDR2 YFSETQ. V lost 0 bases and J lost 4; bases outside the gene matches: 8. The CDR3 has 16 residues. CDR3 loop: CASSLGTGINGYGYTF. Here the CDR3 DNA reads TGCGCCAGCAGCTTGGGGACAGGGATTAATGGCTATGGCTACACCTTC.

The chain joins TRBV14 to TRBJ2-7, with TRBD2 identical over 12 bases. The CDR3 has 15 amino acids. The ends lost 4 bases at V and 6 bases at J; junction bases unmatched: 7. Germline V CDR1 and CDR2: SGHDN, FVKESK. The CDR3 region has the DNA TGTGCCAGCAGCCTAAGACTAGCGGGAGATCCCGAGCAGTACTTC. Translation gives CASSLRLAGDPEQYF.

A note on this clone: The same CDR3 arises from other DNA sequences in this sample as well. The chain uses TRBV28 and TRBJ1-2; D uncertain. Germline loops: CDR1 MDHEN, CDR2 SYDVKM. With 1 base removed from V and 6 bases from J, the gap between germline ends came to 6 bases. This CDR3 has 12 residues. CDR3 loop: CASSLLRDGYTF. The CDR3, as DNA: TGTGCCAGCAGTTTATTAAGGGATGGCTACACCTTC.

This chain uses TRBV29-1 with TRBJ1-4, with D possibly being TRBD1 (5 bases). V dropped 4 bases and J dropped 6 bases, with 15 bases sitting between them. The CDR3 runs to 14 residues. CDR1 and CDR2 from the germline V gene are SQVTM and ANQGSEA. In DNA form, the CDR3 reads TGCAGCGTTGCCTCTACCAGGGATGATGAAAAACTGTTTTTT. The encoded protein is CSVASTRDDEKLFF.